One and the same sample provided the 19 T cell receptor beta chains below, sequenced in a study of blood T cell repertoires in COVID-19 (dated by TCRdb to the early 2020s). The library was prepared using the immunoSEQ multiplex PCR assay. The source is immuneACCESS, and TCRdb retained only in-frame sequences with V and J called. Part of the clones is not carried over; for the studies checked, unresolved V genes explain less than half of this, and the remainder is unexplained. This sample comprises some 190,000 clones, nearly 80% of them detected only once. The ten largest clonotypes hold about 15% of the sample. Sequences were obtained from PBMCs or T cells enriched from blood (not recorded which). These receptors came from a man in his sixties who had been exposed to COVID-19.

The rearrangement joins TRBV9 to TRBJ2-4; tentative D call: TRBD1 (5 bases). This CDR3 contains 14 residues. V shed 0 bases and J shed 8 bases, with 12 bases lying between them. From germline, CDR1 is SGDLS and CDR2 YYNGEE. CDR3 sequence (DNA): TGTGCCAGCAGCGTAGGGCAGGGTCAGGACATTCAGTACTTC. It translates to CASSVGQGQDIQYF.

The CDR3 region is CASSIERAGVAFF. In nucleotides, the CDR3 is TGTGCCAGTAGTATAGAAAGGGCAGGGGTCGCTTTCTTT. The chain joins TRBV19 to TRBJ1-1; perhaps TRBD1 as D (6 bases). This CDR3 contains 13 residues. V lost 0 bases, J lost 11 bases, and 13 bases lay in between. The germline V gene encodes CDR1 LNHDA and CDR2 SQIVND (reference sequence). Combining the CDR3 with reference TRBV19 and TRBJ1-1 gives the whole variable domain DGGITQSPKYLFRKEGQNVTLSCEQNLNHDAMYWYRQDPGQGLRLIYYSQIVNDFQKGDIAEGYSVSREKKESFPLTVTSAQKNPTAFYLCASSIERAGVAFFGQGTRLTVV.

V and J are TRBV5-1 and TRBJ1-4, with TRBD1 as a possible D gene (5 bases). CDR1 and CDR2 from the germline V gene are SGHRS and YFSETQ. This CDR3 has 15 residues. Deletions cut 4 bases from V and 7 bases from J, with 17 bases between. CDR3 nucleotides: TGCGCCAGCAGCCCCGGACACGACGGGGGTGAAAAACTGTTTTTT. Translation: CASSPGHDGGEKLFF.

Note on this clone: This sample includes further DNA sequences coding for the same CDR3. The chain uses TRBV3-1 (or the pseudogene TRBV3-2) and TRBJ2-2; 9 bases map to TRBD1. This CDR3 spans 15 amino acids. Germline-derived CDR1 and CDR2 are LGHDT and YNNKEL (reference sequence). J lost 1 base, V lost 3 bases, and 0 bases had no gene match. This CDR3 is CASSQGQGNTGELFF. The DNA for the CDR3 is TGTGCCAGCAGCCAGGGACAGGGGAACACCGGGGAGCTGTTTTTT.

The genes are TRBV5-6 and TRBJ2-7; maybe TRBD2 (5 bases). The CDR3 is 14 amino acids. The germline gives CDR1 SGHDT, CDR2 YYEEEE. The ends were cut back, 2 bases at V and 2 bases at J, with 11 bases in the middle. Here the CDR3 DNA reads TGTGCCAGCAGCTTTATGGGGAGTCCCTACGAGCAGTACTTC. Translating it yields CASSFMGSPYEQYF.

V is TRBV5-4 and J is TRBJ2-6, with TRBD1 matching over 9 bases. The CDR3 runs to 16 residues. CDR1 SGHNT and CDR2 YYREEE come from the germline V gene (reference sequence). The ends lost 5 bases at V and 3 bases at J; junction bases unmatched: 6. In DNA form, the CDR3 reads TGTGCCAGCAGGAATCACAGGGGGCTTGGGGCCAACGTCCTGACTTTC. Its protein product is CASRNHRGLGANVLTF.

The chain combines TRBV23-1 with TRBJ1-6; TRBD1 matches at 7 bases. TRBV23-1 belongs to the ORF category, with a function that is uncertain. The V and J ends lost 5 bases and 10 bases, in that order; junction bases with no gene match: 8. CDR3 length equals 14 residues. CDR3 coding DNA: TGCGCCAGCAGTAAGACAGGGTCCAAGTCACCCCTCCACTTT. Translating it yields CASSKTGSKSPLHF.

V usage is TRBV2 and J usage is TRBJ2-3, with 8 bases that match TRBD2. The J segment lost 4 bases and the V segment lost 7 bases, leaving 4 bases of the junction unmatched. In germline, CDR1 is SNHLY, CDR2 FYNNEI. The CDR3 contains 13 residues. CDR3 residues: CASKRESPDTQYF. The DNA of the CDR3 is TGTGCCAGCAAGCGGGAGAGTCCAGATACGCAGTATTTT.

A note on this clone: This sample includes further DNA sequences coding for the same CDR3. V is TRBV20-1 and J is TRBJ2-1; 10 bases fit TRBD2. The germline CDR1 and CDR2 sequences are DFQATT and SNEGSKA (reference sequence). V lost 3 bases and J lost 8; bases outside the gene matches: 7. This CDR3 region has 14 residues. The CDR3 nucleotides read TGCAGTGCTAGTCCGGCTAGCGGGAGAGATGAGCAGTTCTTC. Translation gives CSASPASGRDEQFF.

This chain joins TRBV5-6 and TRBJ2-3; tentatively, D is TRBD2 (6 bases). Trimming removed 0 bases at V and 1 base at J, with 12 bases between. Germline CDR1 and CDR2: SGHDT and YYEEEE. The CDR3 loop spans 16 amino acids. Here the CDR3 reads CASSLVWGGGTDTQYF. Written as DNA, the CDR3 is TGTGCCAGCAGCTTGGTTTGGGGAGGCGGCACAGATACGCAGTATTTT.

The gene calls are TRBV5-4 and TRBJ2-2; 12 positions match TRBD2. V shed 3 bases and J 4 bases; nucleotides not matched to a gene: 4. Germline V gene data show CDR1 as SGHNT and CDR2 as YYREEE (reference sequence). The CDR3 extends over 16 amino acids. As DNA, the CDR3 is TGTGCCAGCAGCTCGGGACTAGCGGGCGGCACCGGGGAGCTGTTTTTT. Its translation: CASSSGLAGGTGELFF.

The chain uses TRBV6-5 and TRBJ2-2, with D perhaps matching TRBD1 (5 bases). V dropped 4 bases and J dropped 2 bases, with 14 bases sitting between them. The germline V gene encodes CDR1 MNHEY and CDR2 SVGAGI. The CDR3 runs to 16 residues. CDR3 bases: TGTGCCAGCAGTTTAGTAGGACACCTCAACACCGGGGAGCTGTTTTTT. Encoded protein: CASSLVGHLNTGELFF.

The V and J genes are TRBV24-1 and TRBJ1-4, with TRBD1 identical over 10 bases. Germline V gene lookup returns CDR1 KGHDR and CDR2 SFDVKD. This CDR3 is 14 amino acids long. Unmatched junction bases numbered 6, after V lost 7 bases and J lost 8 bases. In nucleotides, the CDR3 is TGTGCCACCAGCTCCGGGACAGGGGAAGAAAAACTGTTTTTT. Translated, it gives CATSSGTGEEKLFF.

The chain has TRBV5-4 and TRBJ1-2, with 7 bases aligning to TRBD1. This CDR3 is built from 15 residues. V was pared by 0 bases and J by 0 bases, with 2 bases of the junction left unmatched. CDR1 is SGHNT, CDR2 YYREEE, per germline (reference sequence). The CDR3 loop reads CASSLEGTANYGYTF. In DNA, the CDR3 is TGTGCCAGCAGCTTGGAGGGGACAGCTAACTATGGCTACACCTTC.

This chain uses TRBV7-3 with TRBJ2-5, with a possible D match to TRBD1 (5 bases). This CDR3 contains 15 residues. Germline V gene sequence: CDR1 SGHTA, CDR2 FQGTGA. Trimming cost V 5 bases and J 1 base, with 14 bases left between them. The CDR3 loop is CASSPAAGFQETQYF. The CDR3 DNA reads TGTGCCAGCAGCCCCGCGGCAGGGTTCCAAGAGACCCAGTACTTC.

V and J are TRBV5-4 and TRBJ2-2; D may be TRBD2 (5 bases). The CDR3 consists of 13 residues. V was trimmed by 0 bases and J by 7 bases, leaving 7 bases between them. Germline V gene sequence: CDR1 SGHNT, CDR2 YYREEE (reference sequence). The CDR3 sequence: CASSLARDGELFF. In nucleotides, the CDR3 is TGTGCCAGCAGCTTGGCTCGGGACGGGGAGCTGTTTTTT.

This clone appeared many times. The rearrangement uses TRBV7-9 and TRBJ2-3; TRBD1 matches 7 bases. The J segment lost 2 bases and the V segment lost 0 bases, leaving 5 bases of the junction unmatched. The CDR3 consists of 16 residues. Germline V CDR1 and CDR2: SEHNR, FQNEAQ (reference sequence). The CDR3 coding sequence is TGTGCCAGCAGCTTAGCTGGGGACAGCTACACAGATACGCAGTATTTT. Amino acids: CASSLAGDSYTDTQYF.

The CDR3 bases are TGTGCCTGGACCCCCTATTTGGTCGGCTATGGCTACACCTTC. Protein sequence: CAWTPYLVGYGYTF. This rearrangement joins TRBV30 to TRBJ1-2, with D uncertain. Trimming removed 4 bases from V and 4 bases from J, with 16 bases in between. The CDR3 has 14 amino acids. Germline values: CDR1 GTSNPN, CDR2 SVGIG (reference sequence).

This clone was seen a single time. This chain links TRBV11-3 with TRBJ1-1, with D uncertain. The CDR3 contains 13 residues. CDR1 and CDR2 from the germline V gene are SGHNT and YENEEA. V lost 3 bases and J 1 base, leaving 6 bases between the germline ends. CDR3 loop: CASSFSRNTEAFF. For the CDR3, the DNA is TGTGCCAGCAGCTTTAGCAGGAACACTGAAGCTTTCTTT.